This record concerns one T cell receptor beta chain sequence. Its antigen remains unidentified. This specimen belongs to a study of T-cell memory formation after mild COVID-19. In the study overall: Clusters of TCRs were largely donor specific. Broader study findings: Cross-reactive memory apparently joined, as some responding clones appeared in pre-infection memory. There was a balanced CD4/CD8 profile in clones contracting day 15 to 85, and later expanders leaned CD4+.

Amplification by 5'RACE using constant-segment primers produced TCR alpha and TCR beta cDNA libraries that carried sample barcodes and UMIs. TCRdb reprocessed the 5' RACE reads via MiXCR and lists one record per CDR3 protein. This table has about 410,000 distinct CDR3 sequences, 23% appearing once. V lost 5 bases to trimming and J lost 7 bases, with 15 bases between them. The length of the CDR3 is 13 residues. Germline V gives CDR1 SGHVS, CDR2 FQNEAQ. The V gene is TRBV7-8, the J gene TRBJ2-7; D may be TRBD2 (6 bases). The sequenced material came from PBMCs or a T cell subset sorted from them (not recorded which). The source is an adult woman who had mild COVID-19 (a few samples of this study predate the infection). Cell type and time point are not known. CDR3 amino acids: CASSPPAGREQYF. In nucleotides, the CDR3 is TGTGCCAGCAGCCCGCCAGCGGGCCGGGAGCAGTACTTC. The variable domain in full, completed from reference TRBV7-8 and TRBJ2-7, reads GAGVSQSPRYKVAKRGQDVALRCDPISGHVSLFWYQQALGQGPEFLTYFQNEAQLDKSGLPSDRFFAERPEGSVSTLKIQRTQQEDSAVYLCASSPPAGREQYFGPGTRLTVT.